The 5 T cell receptor beta chains reported below all come from one sample, sequenced in a study of OX40 agonist ivuxolimab in advanced cancers. Produced via immunoSEQ multiplex PCR; TCRdb's table is partial and in-frame only. The repertoire holds fewer than 80,000 clones, 77% seen once, with more than 1.5% in the top ten. The sequenced sample was CD4+ or CD8+ T cells sorted from blood, obtained in a trial of the OX40 agonist ivuxolimab. These receptors were obtained from an adult with an advanced solid tumor such as melanoma, head and neck, liver or kidney cancer.

CDR3 protein: CASSLAVLATNEQFF. In DNA, the CDR3 is TGTGCCAGCAGCTTGGCCGTACTAGCGACAAATGAGCAGTTCTTC. The chain recombines TRBV5-4 with TRBJ2-1; TRBD2 aligns across 7 bases. The CDR3 runs 15 residues. J lost 7 bases, V lost 0 bases, and 7 bases had no gene match. The germline V gene has CDR1 SGHNT and CDR2 YYREEE (reference sequence).

This rearrangement joins TRBV11-2 to TRBJ2-5; possible D gene TRBD1, 5 bases. The V end was cut by 4 bases, the J end by 4 bases, with 10 bases between. CDR1 is SGHAT and CDR2 is FQNNGV in the germline V gene. The length of the CDR3 is 13 residues. The DNA for the CDR3 is TGTGCCAGCAGCTCCTATGGGGCAGAGACCCAGTACTTC. Residues: CASSSYGAETQYF.

The chain recombines TRBV18 with TRBJ1-2; D possibly corresponds to TRBD1 (5 bases). V was shortened by 4 bases and J by 5 bases, with 20 bases between the two germline ends. The CDR3 totals 16 residues. CDR1 is KGHSH, CDR2 LQKENI, per germline. The CDR3 reads CASSLAQGLVGYGYTF. For the CDR3, the DNA is TGTGCCAGCTCACTCGCCCAGGGACTAGTAGGGTATGGCTACACCTTC.

The chain carries TRBV4-1 and TRBJ1-6; D gene ambiguous. With 1 base removed from V and 6 bases from J, the gap between germline ends came to 13 bases. Germline V CDR1 and CDR2: MGHRA, YSYEKL. This CDR3 comprises 16 residues. The DNA for the CDR3 is TGCGCCAGCAGCCAAGTCGCGGGTATCTCTAATTCACCCCTCCACTTT. Amino acids: CASSQVAGISNSPLHF.

The genes are TRBV6-5 and TRBJ2-4; D is uncertain. The length of the CDR3 is 12 residues. Germline V gene sequence: CDR1 MNHEY, CDR2 SVGAGI. Trimming removed 6 bases at V and 6 bases at J, with 9 bases between. CDR3: CASSDRRNIQYF. CDR3 nucleotides: TGTGCCAGCAGCGACCGGAGAAACATTCAGTACTTC.